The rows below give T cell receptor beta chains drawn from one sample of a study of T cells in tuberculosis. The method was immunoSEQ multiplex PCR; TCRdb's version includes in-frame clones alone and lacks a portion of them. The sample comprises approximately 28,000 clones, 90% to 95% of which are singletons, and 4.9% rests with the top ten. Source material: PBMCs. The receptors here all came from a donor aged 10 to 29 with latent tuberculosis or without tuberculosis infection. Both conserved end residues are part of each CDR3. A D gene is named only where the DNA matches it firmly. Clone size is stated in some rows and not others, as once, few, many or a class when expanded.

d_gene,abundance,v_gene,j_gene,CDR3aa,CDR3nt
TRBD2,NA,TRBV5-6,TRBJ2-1,CASSLALAGGRNEQFF,TGTGCCAGCAGCTTGGCCCTAGCGGGGGGGAGGAATGAGCAGTTCTTC
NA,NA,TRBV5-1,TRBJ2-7,CASSWRGDSNEQYF,TGCGCCAGCAGCTGGCGGGGCGATTCTAACGAGCAGTACTTC
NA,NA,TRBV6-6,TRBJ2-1,CASRLEGGEQFF,TGTGCCAGCCGTTTGGAGGGAGGTGAGCAGTTCTTC
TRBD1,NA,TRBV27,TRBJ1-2,CASNRQGRRGYTF,TGTGCCAGCAATCGACAGGGGCGACGAGGCTACACCTTC
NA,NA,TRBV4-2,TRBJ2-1,CASSQSSSSYNEQFF,TGTGCCAGCAGCCAATCTTCGAGCTCCTACAATGAGCAGTTCTTC
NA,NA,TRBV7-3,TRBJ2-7,CASSLSLGGEQYF,TGTGCCAGCAGCTTAAGTCTCGGGGGCGAGCAGTACTTC
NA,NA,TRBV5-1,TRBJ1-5,CASSLEGAGDQPQHF,TGCGCCAGCAGCTTGGAAGGGGCGGGGGATCAGCCCCAGCATTTT
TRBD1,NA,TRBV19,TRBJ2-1,CASSPSSTGVNEQFF,TGTGCCAGTAGTCCCTCCTCCACAGGGGTTAATGAGCAGTTCTTC
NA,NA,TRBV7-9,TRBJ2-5,CASSLVGDGTQYF,TGTGCCAGCAGCTTAGTCGGGGATGGGACCCAGTACTTC
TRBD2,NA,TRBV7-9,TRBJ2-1,CASSSTSGGYYNEQFF,TGTGCCAGCAGTTCAACTAGCGGGGGATATTACAATGAGCAGTTCTTC
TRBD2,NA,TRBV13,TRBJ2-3,CASSFREGGGTDTQYF,TGTGCCAGCAGCTTCCGGGAGGGAGGGGGCACAGATACGCAGTATTTT
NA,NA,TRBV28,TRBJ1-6,CASSLLGPSSYNSPLHF,TGTGCCAGCAGTTTATTGGGGCCTTCCTCCTATAATTCACCCCTCCACTTT
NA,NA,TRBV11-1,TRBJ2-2,CASSSQTRSGELFF,TGTGCCAGCAGCTCACAAACTAGGAGCGGGGAGCTGTTTTTT
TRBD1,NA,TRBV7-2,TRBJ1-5,CASSPSTGVRQPQHF,TGTGCCAGCAGCCCCAGCACAGGGGTACGTCAGCCCCAGCATTTT
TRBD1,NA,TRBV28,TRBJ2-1,CASSPGTGVEQFF,TGTGCCAGCAGCCCCGGGACAGGGGTTGAGCAGTTCTTC
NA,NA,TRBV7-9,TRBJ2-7,CASSLQGYEQYF,TGTGCCAGCAGCTTACAGGGCTACGAGCAGTACTTC
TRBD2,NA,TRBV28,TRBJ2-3,CASTPSGTSVDTQYF,TGTGCCAGCACCCCTTCGGGGACTAGCGTGGATACGCAGTATTTT
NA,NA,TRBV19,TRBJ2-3,CASSIVASGGDTQYF,TGTGCCAGTAGTATAGTGGCGAGCGGAGGGGATACGCAGTATTTT
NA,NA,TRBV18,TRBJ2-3,CASSPESRWDTQYF,TGTGCCAGCTCACCAGAGTCTAGATGGGATACGCAGTATTTT
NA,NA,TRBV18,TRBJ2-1,CASSPVGGFSDEQFF,TGTGCCAGCTCACCCGTAGGGGGTTTCTCCGATGAGCAGTTCTTC
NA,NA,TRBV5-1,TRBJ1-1,CASSLAEAGVNTEAFF,TGCGCCAGCAGCTTGGCCGAAGCAGGGGTGAACACTGAAGCTTTCTTT
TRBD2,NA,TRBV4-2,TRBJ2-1,CASSQGSGGYNEQFF,TGTGCCAGCAGCCAAGGTAGCGGGGGTTACAATGAGCAGTTCTTC
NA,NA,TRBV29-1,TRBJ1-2,CSALAREGKAYGYTF,TGCAGCGCCTTAGCCCGGGAGGGGAAGGCCTATGGCTACACCTTC
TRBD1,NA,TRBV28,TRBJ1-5,CASSRQGIGNQPQHF,TGTGCCAGCAGTCGACAGGGGATCGGCAATCAGCCCCAGCATTTT
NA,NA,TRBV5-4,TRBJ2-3,CASSLEGVVDTQYF,TGTGCCAGCAGCTTGGAAGGGGTGGTAGATACGCAGTATTTT
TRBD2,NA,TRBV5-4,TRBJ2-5,CASSLGRAGGPKTQYF,TGTGCCAGCAGCTTGGGGCGTGCGGGGGGGCCGAAGACCCAGTACTTC
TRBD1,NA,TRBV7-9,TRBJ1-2,CASSPTGTASGYGYTF,TGTGCCAGCAGCCCCACTGGGACAGCTTCGGGCTATGGCTACACCTTC
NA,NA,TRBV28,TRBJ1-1,CASSNQVRPFF,TGTGCCAGCAGCAATCAGGTTCGGCCTTTCTTT
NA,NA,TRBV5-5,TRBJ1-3,CASSLAYDRLSGNTIYF,TGTGCCAGCAGCTTGGCCTATGACAGACTCTCTGGAAACACCATATATTTT
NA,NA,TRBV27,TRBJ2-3,CASSLLGTPGDTQYF,TGTGCCAGCAGTTTATTAGGTACGCCGGGGGATACGCAGTATTTT
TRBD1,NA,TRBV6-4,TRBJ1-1,CASSPGQGTSNTEAFF,TGTGCCAGCAGTCCTGGACAGGGGACTTCTAACACTGAAGCTTTCTTT
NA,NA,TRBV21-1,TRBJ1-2,CASSAADRGYAYGYTF,TGTGCCAGCAGCGCAGCAGACAGGGGCTATGCCTATGGCTACACCTTC
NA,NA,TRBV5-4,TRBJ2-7,CASSLLSDEQYF,TGTGCCAGCAGCTTGCTAAGTGACGAGCAGTACTTC
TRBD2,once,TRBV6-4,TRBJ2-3,CASSSAGGTDTQYF,TGTGCCAGCAGTTCGGCGGGGGGAACAGATACGCAGTATTTT
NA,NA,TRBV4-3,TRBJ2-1,CASSPSLGELNEQFF,TGCGCCAGCAGTCCTTCATTGGGCGAATTAAATGAGCAGTTCTTC